This T cell receptor beta chain was sequenced in a study of post-analysis software for immune sequencing data. Study in general: The courses of disease that were included comprised relapsing-remitting, secondary progressive and progressive-relapsing multiple sclerosis. Findings and caveats of the study: Compared against controls, patients with multiple sclerosis displayed significantly lower normalized Chao1 diversity. Patients had higher frequencies than controls of roughly five TRBV segments, including TRBV5-6, TRBV5-1 and TRBV20-1.

TCR beta cDNA libraries included unique molecular identifiers. From around 0.96 to 9.9 million T cells, hundreds of thousands of cDNA molecules were obtained. TCRdb itself ran the PCR reads through MiXCR, one entry per CDR3 protein. The sample contains about 540,000 distinct CDR3 sequences, around a third of which appear only once. A few counts support this clonotype. What it binds is not known. The CDR3 covers 13 residues. Per the germline V gene, CDR1 is MNHEY and CDR2 is SMNVEV (reference sequence). V was shortened by 3 bases and J by 5 bases, with 8 bases between the two germline ends. The source is a girl aged 2-17 years with multiple sclerosis. The sample taken for sequencing was blood. This chain links TRBV27 with TRBJ1-5; D remains ambiguous. The DNA of the CDR3 is TGTGCCAGCAGTTTTGGAGGGCATCAGCCCCAGCATTTT. This translates into CASSFGGHQPQHF.